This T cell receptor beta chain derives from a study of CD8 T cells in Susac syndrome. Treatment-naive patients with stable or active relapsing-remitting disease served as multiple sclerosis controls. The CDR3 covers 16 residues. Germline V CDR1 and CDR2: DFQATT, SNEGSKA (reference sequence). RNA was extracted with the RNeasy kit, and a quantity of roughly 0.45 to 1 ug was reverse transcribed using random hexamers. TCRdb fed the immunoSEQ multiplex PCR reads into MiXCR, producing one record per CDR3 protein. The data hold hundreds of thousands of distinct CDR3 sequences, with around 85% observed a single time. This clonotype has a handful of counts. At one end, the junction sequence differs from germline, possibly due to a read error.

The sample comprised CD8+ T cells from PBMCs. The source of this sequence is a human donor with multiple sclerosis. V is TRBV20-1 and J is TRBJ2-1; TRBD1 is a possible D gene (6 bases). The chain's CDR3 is CSARPRQEISYNEQFF. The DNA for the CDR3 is TGCAGTGCTAGACCTCGACAGGAAATTTCCTACAATGAGCAGTTCTTT.